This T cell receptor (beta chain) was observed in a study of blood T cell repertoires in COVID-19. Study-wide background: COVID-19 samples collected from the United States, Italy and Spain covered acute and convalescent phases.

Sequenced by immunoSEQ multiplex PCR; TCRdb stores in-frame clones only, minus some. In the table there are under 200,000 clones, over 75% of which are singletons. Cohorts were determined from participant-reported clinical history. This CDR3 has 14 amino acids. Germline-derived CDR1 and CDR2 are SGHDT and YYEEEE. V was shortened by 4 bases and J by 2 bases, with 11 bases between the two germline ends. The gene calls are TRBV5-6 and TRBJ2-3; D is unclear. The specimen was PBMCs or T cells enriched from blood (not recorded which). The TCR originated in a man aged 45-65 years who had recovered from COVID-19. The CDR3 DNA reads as TGTGCCAGCAGCCCGAAGCGTGTCACAGATACGCAGTATTTT. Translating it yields CASSPKRVTDTQYF.